Each of the 5 T cell receptor beta chains below was sequenced from the same sample in a study of T cells in Graves' hyperthyroidism and ophthalmopathy. TCR beta CDR3 regions were amplified from RNA. First-round RT-PCR targeting the TCR CDR3 was performed with the HTBI primer set. TCRdb recomputed calls from the multiplex PCR reads with MiXCR, one row per CDR3 protein. The data show 500,000 to 700,000 distinct CDR3 sequences, 15% to 20% seen once. The sequenced sample consisted of blood. These receptors all come from a young woman with Graves' hyperthyroidism.

This clonotype was seen repeatedly, ten times or more. V is TRBV14 and J is TRBJ2-7; 8 bases fit TRBD1. The V and J ends lost 1 base and 4 bases, in that order; junction bases with no gene match: 6. Germline CDR1 and CDR2: SGHDN and FVKESK. The length of the CDR3 is 15 residues. The CDR3 DNA reads as TGTGCCAGCAGCCAAGCAGGGGACAGGTCTTACGAGCAGTACTTC. Amino acid sequence: CASSQAGDRSYEQYF.

This chain uses TRBV6-1 with TRBJ2-3, with 12 bases matching TRBD2. V trimming: 7 bases; J trimming: 2 bases; junction bases outside the gene matches: 4. The germline CDR1 and CDR2 sequences are MNHNS and SASEGT. The CDR3 is 15 amino acids. Here the CDR3 DNA reads TGTGCCAGCAAAACTAGCGGGGGGATCACAGATACGCAGTATTTT. It yields the protein CASKTSGGITDTQYF.

Remarks on this clonotype: The junction departs from the called germline gene at one end, perhaps through a read error. This chain connects TRBV6-4 to TRBJ1-4; possible D gene TRBD1, 5 bases. Germline values: CDR1 MRHNA, CDR2 SNTAGT. The CDR3 totals 15 residues. The CDR3 DNA reads as TGTGCCAGCAGTCCTACAGGTGCAACTAATGAAGAACTGTTTTTT. Its translation is CASSPTGATNEELFF.

The chain recombines TRBV28 with TRBJ1-1; tentatively, D is TRBD1 (5 bases). Trimming removed 3 bases at V and 8 bases at J, with 19 bases between. The CDR3 runs to 15 residues. CDR1 and CDR2 (germline): MDHEN, SYDVKM. The chain's CDR3 is CASSFRGPGVEEAFF. CDR3 bases: TGTGCCAGCAGTTTCCGGGGACCGGGCGTTGAGGAAGCTTTCTTT.

This clonotype was seen ten or more times. The chain links TRBV5-1 to TRBJ2-7; 8 bases align to TRBD2. The CDR3 loop spans 15 amino acids. Per germline, CDR1 SGHRS and CDR2 YFSETQ. V lost 0 bases to trimming and J lost 4 bases; unmatched junction nucleotides: 6. DNA of the CDR3: TGCGCCAGCAGCTTGGTGGCGGGAGGTGGGTACGAGCAGTACTTC. This translates into CASSLVAGGGYEQYF.